The sequence of this TCR beta chain was determined in a study of blood T cell repertoires in COVID-19. The wider study: T cells, B-cell-depleted T cells, or PBMCs supplied cDNA or gDNA.

Some clones are missing from TCRdb's copy, which holds only in-frame ones; the method was immunoSEQ multiplex PCR. Of about 38,000 clones detected, nearly 90% appear once; the ten largest clones hold roughly 4.3%. J gave up 0 bases and V 5 bases, and 4 bases lay outside the gene matches. CDR3 size: 14 residues. In germline, CDR1 is MGHDK, CDR2 SYGVNS. Seattle patients were enrolled during active infection and followed longitudinally. This chain connects TRBV25-1 to TRBJ2-7, with 7 bases matching TRBD1. This TCR was recovered from a man in his 60s with COVID-19, enrolled during active disease. Material: peripheral blood. The CDR3 loop is CASSYRDSSYEQYF. CDR3 coding DNA: TGTGCCAGCAGTTACCGGGACAGCTCCTACGAGCAGTACTTC.